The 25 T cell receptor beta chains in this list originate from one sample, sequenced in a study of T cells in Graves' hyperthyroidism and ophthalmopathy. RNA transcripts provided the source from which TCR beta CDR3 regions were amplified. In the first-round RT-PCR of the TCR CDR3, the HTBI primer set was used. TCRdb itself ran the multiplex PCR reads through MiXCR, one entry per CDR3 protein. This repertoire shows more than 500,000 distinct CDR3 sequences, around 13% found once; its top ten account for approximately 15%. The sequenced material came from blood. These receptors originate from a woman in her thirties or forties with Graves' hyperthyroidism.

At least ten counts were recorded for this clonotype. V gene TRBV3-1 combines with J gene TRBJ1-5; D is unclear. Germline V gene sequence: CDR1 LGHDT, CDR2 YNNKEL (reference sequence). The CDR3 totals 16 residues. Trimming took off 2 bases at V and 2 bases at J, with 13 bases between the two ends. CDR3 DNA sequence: TGTGCCAGCAGCCAACCCGGGGATTCTGGCAATCAGCCCCAGCATTTT. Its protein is CASSQPGDSGNQPQHF.

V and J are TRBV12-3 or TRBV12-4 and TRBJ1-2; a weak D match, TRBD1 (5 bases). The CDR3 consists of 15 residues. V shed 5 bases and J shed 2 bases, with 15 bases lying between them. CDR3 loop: CASSTGSGRNYGYTF. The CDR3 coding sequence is TGTGCCAGCAGTACCGGGTCAGGGCGCAACTATGGCTACACCTTC.

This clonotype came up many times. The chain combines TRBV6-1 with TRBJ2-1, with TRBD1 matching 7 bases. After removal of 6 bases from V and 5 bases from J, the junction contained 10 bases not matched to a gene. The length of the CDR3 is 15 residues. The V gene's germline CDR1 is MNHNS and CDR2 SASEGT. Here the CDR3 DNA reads TGTGCCAGCAGAATAGACAGGGCCCCCAACAATGAGCAGTTCTTC. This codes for CASRIDRAPNNEQFF.

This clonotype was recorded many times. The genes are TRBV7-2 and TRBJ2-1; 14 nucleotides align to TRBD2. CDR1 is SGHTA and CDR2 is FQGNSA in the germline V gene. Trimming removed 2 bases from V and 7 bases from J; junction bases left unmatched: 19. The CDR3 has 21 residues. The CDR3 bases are TGTGCCAGCAGCTTACGGTTCTCCAGGACTAGCGGGGGGATAGGGACTAATGAGCAGTTCTTC. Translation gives CASSLRFSRTSGGIGTNEQFF.

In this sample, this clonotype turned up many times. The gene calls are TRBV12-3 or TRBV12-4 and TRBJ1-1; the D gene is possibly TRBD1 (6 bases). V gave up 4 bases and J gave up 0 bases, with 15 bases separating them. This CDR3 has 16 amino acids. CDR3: CASSSPGTNLNTEAFF. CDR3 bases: TGTGCCAGCAGTTCCCCGGGGACAAACTTGAACACTGAAGCTTTCTTT.

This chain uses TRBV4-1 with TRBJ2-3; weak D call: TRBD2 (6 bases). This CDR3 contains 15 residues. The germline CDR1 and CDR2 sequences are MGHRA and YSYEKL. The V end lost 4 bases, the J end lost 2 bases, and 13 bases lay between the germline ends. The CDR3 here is CASSRWDSDTDTQYF. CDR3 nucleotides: TGCGCCAGCAGCCGTTGGGACTCGGACACAGATACGCAGTATTTT.

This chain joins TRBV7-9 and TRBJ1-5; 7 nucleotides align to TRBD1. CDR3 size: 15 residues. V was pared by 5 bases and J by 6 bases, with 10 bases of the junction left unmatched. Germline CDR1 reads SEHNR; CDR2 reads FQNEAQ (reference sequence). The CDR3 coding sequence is TGTGCCAGCAGCACGTCCGACAGGGACAGTCAGCCCCAGCATTTT. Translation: CASSTSDRDSQPQHF.

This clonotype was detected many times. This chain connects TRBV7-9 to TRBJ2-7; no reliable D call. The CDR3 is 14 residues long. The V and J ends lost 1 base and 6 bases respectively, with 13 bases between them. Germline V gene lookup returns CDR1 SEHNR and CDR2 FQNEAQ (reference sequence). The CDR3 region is CASSLGHGFAEQYF. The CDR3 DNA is TGTGCCAGCAGCTTAGGACACGGTTTCGCCGAGCAGTACTTC.

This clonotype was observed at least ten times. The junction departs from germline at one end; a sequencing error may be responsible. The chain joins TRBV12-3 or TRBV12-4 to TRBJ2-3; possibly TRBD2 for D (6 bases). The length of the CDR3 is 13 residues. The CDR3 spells CASSLGGPDTQYF. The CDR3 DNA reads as TGTGCCAGCAGCTTAGGAGGGCCAGATACGCAGTATTTT.

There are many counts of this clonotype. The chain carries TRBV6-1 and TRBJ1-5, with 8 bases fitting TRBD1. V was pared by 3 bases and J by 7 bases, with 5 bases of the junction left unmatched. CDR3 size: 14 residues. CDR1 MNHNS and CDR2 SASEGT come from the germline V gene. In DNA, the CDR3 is TGTGCCAGCAGTGAGGGACAGGTTTGGCAGCCCCAGCATTTT. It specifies CASSEGQVWQPQHF.

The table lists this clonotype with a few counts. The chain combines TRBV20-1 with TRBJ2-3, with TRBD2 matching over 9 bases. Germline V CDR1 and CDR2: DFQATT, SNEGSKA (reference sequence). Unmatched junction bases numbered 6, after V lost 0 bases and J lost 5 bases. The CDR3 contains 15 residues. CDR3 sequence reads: CSARDLAGYQDTQYF. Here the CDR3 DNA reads TGCAGTGCTAGAGATCTAGCGGGATACCAAGATACGCAGTATTTT.

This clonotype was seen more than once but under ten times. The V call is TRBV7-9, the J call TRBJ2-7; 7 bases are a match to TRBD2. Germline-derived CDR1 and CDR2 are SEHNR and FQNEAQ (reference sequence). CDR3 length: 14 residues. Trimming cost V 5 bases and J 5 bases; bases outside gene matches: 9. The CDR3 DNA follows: TGTGCCAGCAGCACCGGGACTAATTTTCACGAGCAGTACTTC. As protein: CASSTGTNFHEQYF. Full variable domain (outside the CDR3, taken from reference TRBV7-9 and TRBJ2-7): DTGVSQNPRHKITKRGQNVTFRCDPISEHNRLYWYRQTLGQGPEFLTYFQNEAQLEKSRLLSDRFSAERPKGSFSTLEIQRTEQGDSAMYLCASSTGTNFHEQYFGPGTRLTVT.

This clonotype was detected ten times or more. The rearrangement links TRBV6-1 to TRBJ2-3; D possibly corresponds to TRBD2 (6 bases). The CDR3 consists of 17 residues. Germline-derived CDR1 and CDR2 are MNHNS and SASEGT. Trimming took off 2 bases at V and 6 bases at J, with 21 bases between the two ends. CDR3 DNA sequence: TGTGCCAGCAGTGAAAGGGAGGCACTCATGATAATGGATACGCAGTATTTT. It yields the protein CASSEREALMIMDTQYF.

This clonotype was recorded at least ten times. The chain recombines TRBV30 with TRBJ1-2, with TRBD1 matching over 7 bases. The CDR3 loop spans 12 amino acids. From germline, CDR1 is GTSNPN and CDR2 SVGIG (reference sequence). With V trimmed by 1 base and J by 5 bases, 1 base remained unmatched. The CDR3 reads CAWSAGGYGYTF. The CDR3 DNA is TGTGCCTGGAGTGCAGGGGGATATGGCTACACCTTC.

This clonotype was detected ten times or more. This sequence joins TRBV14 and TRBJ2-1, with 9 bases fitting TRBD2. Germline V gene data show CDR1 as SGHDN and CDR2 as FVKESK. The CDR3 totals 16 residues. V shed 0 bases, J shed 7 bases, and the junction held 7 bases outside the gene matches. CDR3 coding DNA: TGTGCCAGCAGCCAAGATTTGGCTAGCGGGACTAATGAGCAGTTCTTC. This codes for CASSQDLASGTNEQFF.

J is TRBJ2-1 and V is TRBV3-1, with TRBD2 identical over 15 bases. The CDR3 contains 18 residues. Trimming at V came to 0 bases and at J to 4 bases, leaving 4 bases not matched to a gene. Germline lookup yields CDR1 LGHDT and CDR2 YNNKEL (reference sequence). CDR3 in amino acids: CASSQDGTSGRIYNEQFF. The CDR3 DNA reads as TGTGCCAGCAGCCAAGACGGGACTAGCGGGAGGATTTACAATGAGCAGTTCTTC.

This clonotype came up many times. CDR3 nucleotide sequence: TGTGCCTGGAGCAAGAACTTCTATAATTCACCCCTCCACTTT. Its protein product is CAWSKNFYNSPLHF. This sequence joins TRBV30 and TRBJ1-6; no clear D gene. Germline values: CDR1 GTSNPN, CDR2 SVGIG (reference sequence). Trimming took off 3 bases at V and 3 bases at J, with 9 bases between the two ends. This CDR3 is 14 amino acids long.

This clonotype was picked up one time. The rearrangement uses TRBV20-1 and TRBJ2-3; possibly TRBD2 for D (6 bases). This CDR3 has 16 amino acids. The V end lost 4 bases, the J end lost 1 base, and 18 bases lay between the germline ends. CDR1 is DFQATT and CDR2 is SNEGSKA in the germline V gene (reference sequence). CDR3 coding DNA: TGCAGTGCTATGTCCCCGTGGGGGGTTCGCACAGATACGCAGTATTTT. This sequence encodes CSAMSPWGVRTDTQYF.

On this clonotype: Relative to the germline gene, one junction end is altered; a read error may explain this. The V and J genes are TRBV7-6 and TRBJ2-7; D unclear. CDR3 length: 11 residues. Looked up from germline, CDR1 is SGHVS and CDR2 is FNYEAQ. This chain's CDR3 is CAGSLGPEQYF. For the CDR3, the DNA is TGTGCCGGCAGCTTAGGGCCTGAGCAGTACTTC.

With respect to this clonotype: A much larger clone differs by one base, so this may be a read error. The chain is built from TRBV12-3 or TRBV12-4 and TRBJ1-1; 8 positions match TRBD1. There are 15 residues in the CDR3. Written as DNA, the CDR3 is TGTGCCAGCAGTCTGAACAGGGGGTCCCCCACTGAAGCTCTCTTT. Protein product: CASSLNRGSPTEALF.

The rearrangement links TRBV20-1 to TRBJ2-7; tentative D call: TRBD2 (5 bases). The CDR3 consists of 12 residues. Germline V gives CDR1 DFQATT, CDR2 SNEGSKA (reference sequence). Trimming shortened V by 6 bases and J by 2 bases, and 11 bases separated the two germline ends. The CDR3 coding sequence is TGCAGTGCCAAGGCGGGTCCCTACGAGCAGTACTTC. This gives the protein CSAKAGPYEQYF.

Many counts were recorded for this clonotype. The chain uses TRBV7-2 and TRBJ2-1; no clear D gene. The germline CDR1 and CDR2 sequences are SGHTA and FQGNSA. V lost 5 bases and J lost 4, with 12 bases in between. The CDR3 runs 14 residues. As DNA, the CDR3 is TGTGCCAGCAGCCCGATCGCCCTGTACAATGAGCAGTTCTTC. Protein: CASSPIALYNEQFF.

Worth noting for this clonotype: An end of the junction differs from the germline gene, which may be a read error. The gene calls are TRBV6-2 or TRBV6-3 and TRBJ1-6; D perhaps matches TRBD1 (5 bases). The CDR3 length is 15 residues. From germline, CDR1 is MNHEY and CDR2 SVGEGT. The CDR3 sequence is CASSYRGTFNSPPHF. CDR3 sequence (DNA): TGTGCCAGCAGTTACCGGGGGACCTTTAATTCACCCCCCCACTTT.

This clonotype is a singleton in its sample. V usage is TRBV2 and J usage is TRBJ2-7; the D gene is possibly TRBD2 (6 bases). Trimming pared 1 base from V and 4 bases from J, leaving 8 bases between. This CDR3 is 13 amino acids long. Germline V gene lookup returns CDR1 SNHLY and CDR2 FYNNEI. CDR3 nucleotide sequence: TGTGCCAGCAGTGAAGATGGGAGGTACGAGCAGTACTTC. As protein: CASSEDGRYEQYF.

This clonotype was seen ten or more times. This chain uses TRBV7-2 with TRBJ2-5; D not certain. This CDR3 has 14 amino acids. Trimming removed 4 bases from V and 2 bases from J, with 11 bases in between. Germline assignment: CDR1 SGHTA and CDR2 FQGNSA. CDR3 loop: CASSYRREQETQYF. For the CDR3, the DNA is TGTGCCAGCAGCTATCGTAGGGAACAAGAGACCCAGTACTTC. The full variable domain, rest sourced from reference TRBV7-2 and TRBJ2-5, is GAGVSQSPSNKVTEKGKDVELRCDPISGHTALYWYRQSLGQGLEFLIYFQGNSAPDKSGLPSDRFSAERTGGSVSTLTIQRTQQEDSAVYLCASSYRREQETQYFGPGTRLLVL.